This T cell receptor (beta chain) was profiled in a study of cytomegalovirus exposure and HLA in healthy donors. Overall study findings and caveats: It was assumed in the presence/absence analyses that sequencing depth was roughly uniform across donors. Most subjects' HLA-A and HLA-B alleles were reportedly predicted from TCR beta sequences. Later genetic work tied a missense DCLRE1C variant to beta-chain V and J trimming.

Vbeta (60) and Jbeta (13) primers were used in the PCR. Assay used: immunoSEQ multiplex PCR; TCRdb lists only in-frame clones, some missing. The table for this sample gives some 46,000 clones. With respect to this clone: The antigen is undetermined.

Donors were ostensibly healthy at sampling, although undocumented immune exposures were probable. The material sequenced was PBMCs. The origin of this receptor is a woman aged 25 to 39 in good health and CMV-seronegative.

The CDR3 region is CASSSRLAYEQYF. The DNA for the CDR3 is TGTGCCAGCAGCTCCCGACTAGCCTACGAGCAGTACTTC. The chain recombines TRBV7-2 with TRBJ2-7, with D maybe TRBD2 (6 bases). Germline CDR1 reads SGHTA; CDR2 reads FQGNSA. Deletions cut 4 bases from V and 2 bases from J, with 9 bases between. The CDR3 has 13 residues.